Sequencing of this T cell receptor (beta chain) was carried out in a study of blood T cell repertoires in COVID-19. The CDR3 contains 14 residues. Trimming removed 6 bases at V and 4 bases at J, with 18 bases between. Looked up from germline, CDR1 is SQVTM and CDR2 is ANQGSEA. Original analysis: It was from reference gene primer amplification that nucleated cell counts were estimated. Using immunoSEQ multiplex PCR, the repertoire was profiled, and TCRdb retains in-frame clones only, with some absent. That table supplies the V and J calls and clone size; D and trimming were determined from the DNA. The sample holds 130,000 or so clones, approximately 80% seen once.

The genes are TRBV29-1 and TRBJ1-1; TRBD1 is a possible D gene (5 bases). The sample taken for sequencing was peripheral blood. The clonotype originates from a man older than 75 with acute or convalescent COVID-19. Here the CDR3 DNA reads TGCAGCGTGGCCAAAGCCAGCGGGGGCACTGAAGCTTTCTTT. Amino acids: CSVAKASGGTEAFF. The variable domain in full, completed from reference TRBV29-1 and TRBJ1-1, reads SAVISQKPSRDICQRGTSLTIQCQVDSQVTMMFWYRQQPGQSLTLIATANQGSEATYESGFVIDKFPISRPNLTFSTLTVSNMSPEDSSIYLCSVAKASGGTEAFFGQGTRLTVV.